The 25 T cell receptor beta chains in this list originate from one sample, sequenced in a study of Tregs in tolerant kidney transplant recipients. Sequencing was performed with immunoSEQ multiplex PCR; in TCRdb, only in-frame clones are kept and a portion is missing. The data show around 230,000 clones, with roughly four fifths seen just once and around 0.64% held by the top ten. The sample comprised CD4+ T cells from blood. These receptors came from a human donor in good health.

About this clone: One end of the junction varies from germline; a read error may be responsible. This chain connects TRBV2 to TRBJ2-7, with D possibly being TRBD1 (6 bases). The CDR3 consists of 14 residues. CDR1 and CDR2 from the germline V gene are SNHLY and FYNNEI. CDR3 sequence reads: CVSTGTTVSYEQYF. The CDR3 DNA is TGTGTCAGCACCGGGACAACCGTATCCTACGAGCAGTACTTC.

V and J are TRBV2 and TRBJ2-5, with D perhaps matching TRBD1 (7 bases). This CDR3 comprises 15 residues. Trimming pared 5 bases from V and 1 base from J, leaving 14 bases between. Per the germline V gene, CDR1 is SNHLY and CDR2 is FYNNEI. CDR3 nucleotides: TGTGCCAGCAGTACTCAGGGGGGCAGCCAAGAGACCCAGTACTTC. Amino acids: CASSTQGGSQETQYF.

The chain employs TRBV7-8 and TRBJ2-6; D unclear. The V end lost 5 bases, the J end lost 1 base, and 6 bases lay between the germline ends. CDR1 and CDR2 from the germline V gene are SGHVS and FQNEAQ. This CDR3 has 14 residues. The chain's CDR3 is CASSVPSGANVLTF. The DNA of the CDR3 is TGTGCCAGCAGCGTTCCATCTGGGGCCAACGTCCTGACTTTC.

The V call is TRBV19, the J call TRBJ1-1; tentatively, D is TRBD1 (5 bases). With 9 bases removed from V and 1 base from J, the gap between germline ends came to 12 bases. From germline, CDR1 is LNHDA and CDR2 SQIVND (reference sequence). CDR3 length: 13 residues. CDR3 amino acids: CASSAGPNTEAFF. As DNA, the CDR3 is TGTGCCAGCTCAGCAGGGCCGAACACTGAAGCTTTCTTT.

The chain carries TRBV19 and TRBJ2-2; TRBD2 aligns across 7 bases. This CDR3 has 16 residues. The V and J ends lost 7 bases and 2 bases, in that order; junction bases with no gene match: 10. Germline V CDR1 and CDR2: LNHDA, SQIVND (reference sequence). The CDR3, as DNA: TGTGCCAGTAACCAGCGCGGGAGAATAAACACCGGGGAGCTGTTTTTT. As protein: CASNQRGRINTGELFF.

The chain links TRBV15 to TRBJ2-5; 9 nucleotides match TRBD2. The V segment lost 4 bases and the J segment 1 base; nucleotides outside the gene matches: 7. The V gene's germline CDR1 is LNHNV and CDR2 YYDKDF (reference sequence). This CDR3 has 16 residues. CDR3 sequence reads: CATSIRLAETQETQYF. Written as DNA, the CDR3 is TGTGCCACCAGCATCCGACTAGCGGAAACCCAAGAGACCCAGTACTTC.

This clone was observed a handful of times. V and J are TRBV6-1 and TRBJ2-7; no definite D call. The CDR3 loop spans 12 amino acids. The V gene lost 6 bases and the J gene lost 3 bases, with 9 bases spanning the gap. Germline-derived CDR1 and CDR2 are MNHNS and SASEGT. The CDR3 region is CASRGKSYEQYF. The DNA of the CDR3 is TGTGCCAGCAGAGGGAAAAGCTACGAGCAGTACTTC.

This clone has only a few counts. The rearrangement links TRBV6-5 to TRBJ2-3; 7 bases fit TRBD2. Losses at the gene ends were 2 bases for V and 6 bases for J; bases not matched to a gene: 11. The CDR3 extends over 16 amino acids. CDR1 is MNHEY, CDR2 SVGAGI, per germline. The CDR3 spells CASSYPGTKKKDTQYF. DNA of the CDR3: TGTGCCAGCAGTTACCCCGGGACTAAGAAAAAGGATACGCAGTATTTT.

The chain uses TRBV7-2 and TRBJ1-2, with 7 bases matching TRBD1. From germline, CDR1 is SGHTA and CDR2 FQGNSA. The V gene end was trimmed by 6 bases and the J gene end by 4 bases; junction bases not matched to a gene: 5. The CDR3 totals 13 residues. The chain's CDR3 is CASRVGQPYGYTF. The CDR3 bases are TGTGCCAGCAGAGTGGGACAGCCCTATGGCTACACCTTC.

The chain uses TRBV11-2 and TRBJ2-2; D remains ambiguous. With 1 base removed from V and 1 base from J, the gap between germline ends came to 7 bases. The CDR3 covers 15 residues. Looked up from germline, CDR1 is SGHAT and CDR2 is FQNNGV. The CDR3 coding sequence is TGTGCCAGCAGCTTAGTGGCCAGGAACACCGGGGAGCTGTTTTTT. Translated: CASSLVARNTGELFF.

The J gene is TRBJ1-1, the V gene TRBV25-1; weak D call: TRBD1 (5 bases). The V end was cut by 6 bases, the J end by 0 bases, with 11 bases between. CDR1 is MGHDK and CDR2 is SYGVNS in the germline V gene. The CDR3 runs to 14 residues. CDR3 DNA sequence: TGTGCCAGCAGACAAGGGGCCGTGAACACTGAAGCTTTCTTT. Encoded protein: CASRQGAVNTEAFF.

The rearrangement uses TRBV9 and TRBJ2-3, with 13 bases fitting TRBD2. Germline-derived CDR1 and CDR2 are SGDLS and YYNGEE. CDR3 size: 16 residues. V shed 3 bases and J 2 bases; nucleotides not matched to a gene: 3. The CDR3 DNA reads as TGTGCCAGCAGCGAGGGACTAGCGGGGACCACAGATACGCAGTATTTT. It translates to CASSEGLAGTTDTQYF.

The genes are TRBV7-6 and TRBJ2-7, with 7 bases that match TRBD1. V was pared by 0 bases and J by 5 bases, with 4 bases of the junction left unmatched. The CDR3 totals 14 residues. Germline CDR1 and CDR2: SGHVS and FNYEAQ. CDR3 nucleotide sequence: TGTGCCAGCAGCTTAGCCGGGACAGCTCACGAGCAGTACTTC. Translation gives CASSLAGTAHEQYF. The complete variable domain, with remaining parts taken from reference TRBV7-6 and TRBJ2-7, reads GAGVSQSPRYKVTKRGQDVALRCDPISGHVSLYWYRQALGQGPEFLTYFNYEAQQDKSGLPNDRFSAERPEGSISTLTIQRTEQRDSAMYRCASSLAGTAHEQYFGPGTRLTVT.

The chain combines TRBV9 with TRBJ2-6; D ambiguous. V lost 4 bases to trimming and J lost 0 bases, with 8 bases between them. CDR3 length equals 15 residues. Germline V gene data show CDR1 as SGDLS and CDR2 as YYNGEE. CDR3 protein: CASSQRFSGANVLTF. CDR3 DNA: TGTGCCAGCAGCCAAAGGTTCTCTGGGGCCAACGTCCTGACTTTC.

The chain has TRBV5-4 and TRBJ2-3, with a tentative D call TRBD2 (6 bases). Germline V gene data show CDR1 as SGHNT and CDR2 as YYREEE (reference sequence). Trimming shortened V by 0 bases and J by 5 bases, and 10 bases separated the two germline ends. The CDR3 has 14 residues. CDR3 loop: CASSLGQGGDTQYF. CDR3 coding DNA: TGTGCCAGCAGCTTGGGGCAGGGAGGAGATACGCAGTATTTT.

A few counts support this clone. CDR3 loop: CASSITGGRYNGYTF. The CDR3 DNA is TGTGCCAGCAGCATAACAGGGGGACGATACAATGGCTACACCTTC. V usage is TRBV21-1 and J usage is TRBJ1-2; TRBD1, the table's D call, was not compared with the DNA. TRBV21-1 is marked as a pseudogene. The CDR3 length is 15 residues.

The rearrangement uses TRBV11-3 and TRBJ1-1, with unresolved D. The CDR3 covers 13 residues. Germline V gene lookup returns CDR1 SGHNT and CDR2 YENEEA. V lost 5 bases, J lost 5 bases, and 12 bases lay in between. CDR3 residues: CASSPGGGTEAFF. The DNA for the CDR3 is TGTGCCAGCAGCCCGGGCGGAGGGACTGAAGCTTTCTTT.

The CDR3 spells CASSPVGQRAVGSSGANVLTF. In DNA form, the CDR3 reads TGTGCCAGCTCACCTGTTGGACAGCGCGCCGTGGGCTCCTCTGGGGCCAACGTCCTGACTTTC. J is TRBJ2-6 and V is TRBV18; D perhaps matches TRBD1 (6 bases). V lost 3 bases and J lost 0, with 24 bases in between. CDR1 KGHSH and CDR2 LQKENI come from the germline V gene. CDR3 length: 21 amino acids.

The CDR3 protein is CATALSATGEQYF. CDR3 DNA sequence: TGTGCCACGGCCCTCTCGGCTACTGGCGAGCAGTACTTC. The V gene is TRBV6-5, the J gene TRBJ2-7; D unclear. The germline V and J ends were trimmed by 10 bases and 6 bases, with 19 bases remaining between them. This CDR3 region has 13 residues. The V gene's germline CDR1 is MNHEY and CDR2 SVGAGI.

This chain connects TRBV5-4 to TRBJ2-3, with D hard to call. Trimming left V 2 bases short and J 2 bases short, with 6 bases between. Germline V gene sequence: CDR1 SGHNT, CDR2 YYREEE (reference sequence). The length of the CDR3 is 13 residues. CDR3 sequence reads: CASSFPLTDTQYF. CDR3 sequence (DNA): TGTGCCAGCAGCTTTCCCCTCACAGATACGCAGTATTTT.

This clone came up once. V and J are TRBV9 and TRBJ2-2, with 12 bases matching TRBD1. This CDR3 is built from 15 residues. The trim removed 4 bases at V and 7 bases at J, leaving 5 bases unmatched. The germline CDR1 and CDR2 sequences are SGDLS and YYNGEE. This CDR3 is CASSPGQGAIGELFF. The CDR3 DNA is TGTGCCAGCAGCCCGGGACAGGGGGCGATCGGGGAGCTGTTTTTT.

The V and J genes are TRBV7-8 and TRBJ1-5, with D perhaps matching TRBD1 (5 bases). V lost 1 base and J 1 base, leaving 8 bases between the germline ends. CDR3 length: 15 residues. Germline-derived CDR1 and CDR2 are SGHVS and FQNEAQ. The CDR3 DNA reads as TGTGCCAGCAGCTTAGGCAGGGCGAGCAATCAGCCCCAGCATTTT. It codes for CASSLGRASNQPQHF.

This chain uses TRBV18 with TRBJ1-1; D is perhaps TRBD1 (5 bases). V was cut by 1 base and J by 7 bases, with 7 bases left in between. The CDR3 is made up of 12 amino acids. Germline loops: CDR1 KGHSH, CDR2 LQKENI. The CDR3 here is CASSPLQGEAFF. In nucleotides, the CDR3 is TGTGCCAGCTCACCACTCCAGGGTGAAGCTTTCTTT. The full variable domain, in which reference TRBV18 and TRBJ1-1 provide the parts outside the CDR3, is NAGVMQNPRHLVRRRGQEARLRCSPMKGHSHVYWYRQLPEEGLKFMVYLQKENIIDESGMPKERFSAEFPKEGPSILRIQQVVRGDSAAYFCASSPLQGEAFFGQGTRLTVV.

The CDR3 DNA reads as TGTGCCAGCGTACGACAGGGTTCGGGCCCGGAAAAACTGTTTTTT. Translated: CASVRQGSGPEKLFF. The chain recombines TRBV18 with TRBJ1-4; 7 bases match TRBD1. Germline CDR1 reads KGHSH; CDR2 reads LQKENI. The CDR3 has 15 amino acids. V lost 8 bases to trimming and J lost 8 bases; unmatched junction nucleotides: 14.

This clone was recorded only once. Other nucleotide sequences in the sample specify the same CDR3. V is TRBV19 and J is TRBJ2-1, with a weak D call TRBD1 (6 bases). Germline CDR1 LNHDA, CDR2 SQIVND (reference sequence). The CDR3 is 15 amino acids. Trimming removed 3 bases from V and 0 bases from J, with 9 bases in between. CDR3 protein: CASSIDRSSYNEQFF. DNA for the CDR3: TGTGCCAGTAGTATCGACAGGAGCTCCTACAATGAGCAGTTCTTC.